Detailed here is one T cell receptor (beta chain). What it binds is not known. TCRdb's copy holds only in-frame clones and misses some; the assay was immunoSEQ multiplex PCR. The data show a few million clones, with approximately 93% seen just once and 0.39% held by the top ten. The data stem from a study of shared clonotypes between healthy human individuals. Points from the study as a whole: Larger estimated richness was generally seen in naive subsets than in memory subsets.

The CDR3 sequence is 15 residues long. V was shortened by 0 bases and J by 7 bases, with 16 bases between the two germline ends. In germline, CDR1 is SGDLS, CDR2 YYNGEE. The TCR was taken from a man younger than 35 in good health. Some clones in this sample may be carry-over from other donors' samples. The V gene is TRBV9, the J gene TRBJ1-2, with a possible D match to TRBD1 (5 bases). The material sequenced was naive CD4+ T cells from PBMCs. Described subset: CD45RA+ positively selected. The CDR3 DNA sequence: TGTGCCAGCAGCGTAGCGGAGGGGCACATTGGTGGCTACACCTTC. This codes for CASSVAEGHIGGYTF.